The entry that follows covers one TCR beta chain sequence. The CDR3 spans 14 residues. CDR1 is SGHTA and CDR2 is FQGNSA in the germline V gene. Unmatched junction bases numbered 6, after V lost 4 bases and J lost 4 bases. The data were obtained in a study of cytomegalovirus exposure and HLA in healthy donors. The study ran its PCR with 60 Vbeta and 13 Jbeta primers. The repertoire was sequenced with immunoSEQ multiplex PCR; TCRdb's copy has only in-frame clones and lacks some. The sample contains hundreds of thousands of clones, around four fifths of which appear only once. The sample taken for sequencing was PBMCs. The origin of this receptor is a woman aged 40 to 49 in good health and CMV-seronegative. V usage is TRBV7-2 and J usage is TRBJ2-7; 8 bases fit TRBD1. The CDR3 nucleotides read TGTGCCAGCAGCTACGACAGGGGTCGGTACGAGCAGTACTTC. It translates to CASSYDRGRYEQYF.